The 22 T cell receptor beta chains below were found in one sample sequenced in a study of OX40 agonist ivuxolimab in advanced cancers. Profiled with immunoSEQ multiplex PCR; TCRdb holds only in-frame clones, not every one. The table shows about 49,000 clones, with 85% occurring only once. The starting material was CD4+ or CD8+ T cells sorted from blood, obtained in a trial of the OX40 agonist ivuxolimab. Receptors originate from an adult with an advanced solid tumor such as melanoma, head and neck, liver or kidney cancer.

For the CDR3, the DNA is TGCGCCAGCAGCCCCCAGGCGGCGTACCAAGAGACCCAGTACTTC. Residues: CASSPQAAYQETQYF. This chain connects TRBV4-3 to TRBJ2-5; no clear D gene. The length of the CDR3 is 15 residues. The V and J ends lost 4 bases and 0 bases respectively, with 12 bases between them. The V gene's germline CDR1 is LGHNA and CDR2 YSLEER.

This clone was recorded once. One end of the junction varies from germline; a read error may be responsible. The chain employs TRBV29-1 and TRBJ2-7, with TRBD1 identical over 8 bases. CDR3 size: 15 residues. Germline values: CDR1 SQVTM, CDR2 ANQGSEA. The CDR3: CRVGLGTGLGYEQYF. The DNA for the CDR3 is TGCAGAGTTGGATTAGGGACAGGTTTGGGCTACGAGCAGTACTTC.

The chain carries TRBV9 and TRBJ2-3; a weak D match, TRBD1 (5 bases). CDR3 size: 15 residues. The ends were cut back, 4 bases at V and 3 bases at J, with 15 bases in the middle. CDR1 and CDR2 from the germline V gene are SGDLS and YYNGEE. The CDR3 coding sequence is TGTGCCAGCAGCCTACAGGAAAGTCGGACAGATACGCAGTATTTT. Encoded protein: CASSLQESRTDTQYF.

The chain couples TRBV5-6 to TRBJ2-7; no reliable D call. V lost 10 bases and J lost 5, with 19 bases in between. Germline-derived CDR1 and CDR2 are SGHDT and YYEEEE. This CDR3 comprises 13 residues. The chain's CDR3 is CAPYPRFQDEQYF. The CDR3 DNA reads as TGTGCCCCTTACCCAAGGTTTCAGGACGAGCAGTACTTC. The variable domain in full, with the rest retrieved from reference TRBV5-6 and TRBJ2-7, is DAGVTQSPTHLIKTRGQQVTLRCSPKSGHDTVSWYQQALGQGPQFIFQYYEEEERQRGNFPDRFSGHQFPNYSSELNVNALLLGDSALYLCAPYPRFQDEQYFGPGTRLTVT.

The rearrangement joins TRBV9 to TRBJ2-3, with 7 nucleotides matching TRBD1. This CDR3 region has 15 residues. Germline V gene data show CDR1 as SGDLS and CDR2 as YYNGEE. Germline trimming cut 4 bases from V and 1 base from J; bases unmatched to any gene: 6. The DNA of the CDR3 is TGTGCCAGCAGCCCGCCCGACAGGGGCACAGATACGCAGTATTTT. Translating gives CASSPPDRGTDTQYF.

The CDR3: CASSQVIRGEKLFF. The CDR3 DNA is TGCGCCAGCAGCCAAGTGATAAGGGGTGAAAAACTGTTTTTT. V is TRBV4-3 and J is TRBJ1-4, with a possible D match to TRBD1 (5 bases). Trimming took off 1 base at V and 7 bases at J, with 10 bases between the two ends. Per the germline V gene, CDR1 is LGHNA and CDR2 is YSLEER. The CDR3 is 14 amino acids.

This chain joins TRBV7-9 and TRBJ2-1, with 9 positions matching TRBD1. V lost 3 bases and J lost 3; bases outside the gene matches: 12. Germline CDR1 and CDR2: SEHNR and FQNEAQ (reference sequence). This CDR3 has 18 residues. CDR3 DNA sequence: TGTGCCAGCAGCTTCCCGAGGGGACAGGGAATTCTCTACAATGAGCAGTTCTTC. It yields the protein CASSFPRGQGILYNEQFF.

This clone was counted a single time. CDR3 protein: CASSLTTGVQETQYF. The DNA for the CDR3 is TGTGCCAGCAGCTTGACAACAGGGGTGCAAGAGACCCAGTACTTC. The V call is TRBV7-9, the J call TRBJ2-5, with 7 bases identical to TRBD1. The V segment lost 3 bases and the J segment 2 bases; nucleotides outside the gene matches: 6. Germline CDR1 and CDR2: SEHNR and FQNEAQ (reference sequence). The CDR3 is made up of 15 amino acids.

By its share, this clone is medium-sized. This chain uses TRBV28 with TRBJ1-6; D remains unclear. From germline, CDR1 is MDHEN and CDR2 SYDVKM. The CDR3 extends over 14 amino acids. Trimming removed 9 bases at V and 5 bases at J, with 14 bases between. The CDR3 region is CASELGENNSPLHF. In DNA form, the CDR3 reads TGTGCCAGTGAACTGGGAGAAAATAATTCACCCCTCCACTTT.

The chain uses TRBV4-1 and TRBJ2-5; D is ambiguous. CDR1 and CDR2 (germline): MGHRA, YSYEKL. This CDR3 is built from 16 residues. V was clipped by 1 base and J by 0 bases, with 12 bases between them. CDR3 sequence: CASSQGSTAYQETQYF. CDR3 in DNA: TGCGCCAGCAGCCAAGGCAGTACAGCGTACCAAGAGACCCAGTACTTC.

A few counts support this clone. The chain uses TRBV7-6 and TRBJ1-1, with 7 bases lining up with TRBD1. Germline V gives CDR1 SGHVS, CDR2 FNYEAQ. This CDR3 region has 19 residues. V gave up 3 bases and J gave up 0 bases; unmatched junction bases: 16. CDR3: CASSFFARVGTALNTEAFF. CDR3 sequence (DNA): TGTGCCAGCAGCTTTTTTGCAAGGGTCGGGACAGCCTTGAACACTGAAGCTTTCTTT.

CDR3 sequence: CASSRRPSNTGELFF. The CDR3 DNA is TGTGCCAGCAGCCGCCGTCCATCGAACACCGGGGAGCTGTTTTTT. This chain joins TRBV11-1 and TRBJ2-2; D gene unclear. CDR1 and CDR2 (germline): SGHAT, FQDESV (reference sequence). The V end lost 5 bases, the J end lost 0 bases, and 10 bases lay between the germline ends. This CDR3 has 15 amino acids. Full variable domain (outside the CDR3, taken from reference TRBV11-1 and TRBJ2-2): EAEVAQSPRYKITEKSQAVAFWCDPISGHATLYWYRQILGQGPELLVQFQDESVVDDSQLPKDRFSAERLKGVDSTLKIQPAELGDSAMYLCASSRRPSNTGELFFGEGSRLTVL.

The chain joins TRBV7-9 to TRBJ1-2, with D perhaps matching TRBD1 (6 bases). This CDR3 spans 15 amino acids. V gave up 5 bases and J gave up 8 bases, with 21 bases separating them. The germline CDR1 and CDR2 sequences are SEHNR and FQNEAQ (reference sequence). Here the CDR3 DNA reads TGTGCCAGCAGCCCTCCGGGGGGGCAGCTCGAGGGCTACACCTTC. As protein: CASSPPGGQLEGYTF.

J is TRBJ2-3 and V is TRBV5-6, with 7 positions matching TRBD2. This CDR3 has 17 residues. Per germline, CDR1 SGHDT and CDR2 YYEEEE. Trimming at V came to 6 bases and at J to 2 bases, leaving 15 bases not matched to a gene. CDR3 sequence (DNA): TGTGCCAGCACCTCGGTGCTAGCGGACTCCTACACAGATACGCAGTATTTT. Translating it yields CASTSVLADSYTDTQYF. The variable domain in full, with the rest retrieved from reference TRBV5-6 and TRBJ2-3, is DAGVTQSPTHLIKTRGQQVTLRCSPKSGHDTVSWYQQALGQGPQFIFQYYEEEERQRGNFPDRFSGHQFPNYSSELNVNALLLGDSALYLCASTSVLADSYTDTQYFGPGTRLTVL.

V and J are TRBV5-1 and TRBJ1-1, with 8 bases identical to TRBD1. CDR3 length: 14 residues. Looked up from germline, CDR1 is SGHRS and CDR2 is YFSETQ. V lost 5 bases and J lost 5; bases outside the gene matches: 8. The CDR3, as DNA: TGCGCCAGCAGGCCAGGGGGCGTTGGGACTGAAGCTTTCTTT. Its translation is CASRPGGVGTEAFF.

Here the CDR3 DNA reads TGTGCCACCAGCAGACGGGGACAGTCCCCTGAAAAACTGTTTTTT. Residues: CATSRRGQSPEKLFF. The genes are TRBV15 and TRBJ1-4; 7 bases fit TRBD1. After removal of 2 bases from V and 7 bases from J, the junction contained 7 bases not matched to a gene. CDR1 is LNHNV, CDR2 YYDKDF, per germline (reference sequence). CDR3 size: 15 residues.

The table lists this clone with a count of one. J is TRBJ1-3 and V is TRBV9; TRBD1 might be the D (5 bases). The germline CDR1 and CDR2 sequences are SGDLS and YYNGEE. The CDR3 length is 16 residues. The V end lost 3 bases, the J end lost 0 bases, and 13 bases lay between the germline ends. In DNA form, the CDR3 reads TGTGCCAGCAGCGGGTGGGGGATTATCTCTGGAAACACCATATATTTT. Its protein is CASSGWGIISGNTIYF.

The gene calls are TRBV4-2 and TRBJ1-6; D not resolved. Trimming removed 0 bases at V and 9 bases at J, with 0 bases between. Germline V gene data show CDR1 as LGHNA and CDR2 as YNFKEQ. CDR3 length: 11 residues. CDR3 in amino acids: CASSQDSPLHF. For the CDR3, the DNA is TGTGCCAGCAGCCAAGATTCACCCCTCCACTTT.

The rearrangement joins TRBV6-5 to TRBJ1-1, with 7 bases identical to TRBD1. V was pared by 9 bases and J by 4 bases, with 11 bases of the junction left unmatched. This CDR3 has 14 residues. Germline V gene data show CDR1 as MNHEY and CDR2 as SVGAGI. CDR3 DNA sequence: TGTGCCAGTTATCCCCAGGGGGTGGGCACTGAAGCTTTCTTT. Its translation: CASYPQGVGTEAFF.

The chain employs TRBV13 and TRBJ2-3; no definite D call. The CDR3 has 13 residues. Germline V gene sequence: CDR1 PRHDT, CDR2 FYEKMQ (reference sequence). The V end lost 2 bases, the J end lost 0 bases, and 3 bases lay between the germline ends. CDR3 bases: TGTGCCAGCAGCTTATATAGCACAGATACGCAGTATTTT. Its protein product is CASSLYSTDTQYF. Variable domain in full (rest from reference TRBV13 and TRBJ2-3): AAGVIQSPRHLIKEKRETATLKCYPIPRHDTVYWYQQGPGQDPQFLISFYEKMQSDKGSIPDRFSAQQFSDYHSELNMSSLELGDSALYFCASSLYSTDTQYFGPGTRLTVL.

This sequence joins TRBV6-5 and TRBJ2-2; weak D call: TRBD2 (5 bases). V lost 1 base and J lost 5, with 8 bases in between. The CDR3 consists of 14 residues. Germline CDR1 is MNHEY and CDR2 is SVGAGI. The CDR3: CASSYYRGTGELFF. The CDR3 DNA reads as TGTGCCAGCAGTTACTATCGGGGAACCGGGGAGCTGTTTTTT.

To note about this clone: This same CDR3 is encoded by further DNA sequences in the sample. The CDR3 reads CASSQDRGEGQPQHF. The CDR3 nucleotides are TGCGCCAGCAGCCAAGACAGGGGGGAGGGTCAGCCCCAGCATTTT. The chain couples TRBV4-3 to TRBJ1-5, with TRBD1 matching 7 bases. The V gene end was trimmed by 0 bases and the J gene end by 6 bases; junction bases not matched to a gene: 5. Germline V lookup: CDR1 LGHNA, CDR2 YSLEER. This CDR3 contains 15 residues.